This T cell receptor beta chain is from a study of post-analysis software for immune sequencing data. cDNA libraries for TCR beta contained unique molecular identifiers. Each CDR3 protein gets one entry after TCRdb re-called the PCR reads with MiXCR. This table holds 750,000 to 900,000 distinct CDR3 sequences, roughly 50% found once. The sequencing sample was made of blood. The receptor was isolated from a girl under 18 with multiple sclerosis.

The CDR3 sequence: CSANRGLTTDTQYF. The CDR3 DNA sequence: TGCAGTGCTAACAGGGGACTTACCACAGATACGCAGTATTTT. The chain employs TRBV20-1 and TRBJ2-3; D is possibly TRBD1 (7 bases). The CDR3 is made up of 14 amino acids. V lost 4 bases to trimming and J lost 2 bases, with 13 bases between them. Germline V gene sequence: CDR1 DFQATT, CDR2 SNEGSKA (reference sequence).